One and the same sample provided the 27 T cell receptor beta chains below, sequenced in a study of blood T cells in healthy people across ages. Next came a second PCR, run for roughly 6 to 11 cycles, which used a sample-barcoded 5' primer along with a J-beta primer mix. Each CDR3 protein gets one entry after TCRdb re-called the 5' RACE reads with MiXCR. The table records about 1.5 million distinct CDR3 sequences, roughly 43% of them present only once. The sample consisted of blood. Receptor source: a woman between 18 and 30 years old in good health.

The rearrangement joins TRBV4-1 to TRBJ2-1; no clear D. From germline, CDR1 is MGHRA and CDR2 YSYEKL. V was trimmed by 0 bases and J by 10 bases, leaving 19 bases between them. The CDR3 totals 16 residues. This CDR3 reads CASSQEGGSMGNEQFF. In DNA form, the CDR3 reads TGCGCCAGCAGCCAAGAAGGCGGCTCAATGGGGAACGAGCAGTTCTTC.

The genes are TRBV9 and TRBJ2-3; a possible D gene is TRBD2 (6 bases). CDR1 is SGDLS and CDR2 is YYNGEE in the germline V gene. The germline V and J ends were trimmed by 3 bases and 6 bases, with 20 bases remaining between them. The CDR3 is made up of 16 amino acids. CDR3 DNA sequence: TGTGCCAGCAGCGGCGGGACGGGGGTGAACACGGATACGCAGTATTTT. Translating it yields CASSGGTGVNTDTQYF.

The chain carries TRBV20-1 and TRBJ1-2; D is uncertain. Per the germline V gene, CDR1 is DFQATT and CDR2 is SNEGSKA (reference sequence). CDR3 length: 11 amino acids. V was shortened by 0 bases and J by 8 bases, with 7 bases between the two germline ends. CDR3 sequence (DNA): TGCAGTGCTAGAGATTGGAAGGGCTACACCTTC. It is translated as CSARDWKGYTF.

This clonotype came up a few times. The gene calls are TRBV29-1 and TRBJ1-4; 7 bases line up with TRBD1. In germline, CDR1 is SQVTM, CDR2 ANQGSEA. The CDR3 loop spans 13 amino acids. V shed 6 bases, J shed 4 bases, and the junction held 5 bases outside the gene matches. CDR3 sequence reads: CSVAGTDNEKLFF. DNA for the CDR3: TGCAGCGTGGCTGGGACAGATAATGAAAAACTGTTTTTT.

V usage is TRBV20-1 and J usage is TRBJ1-3, with unresolved D. Germline V CDR1 and CDR2: DFQATT, SNEGSKA (reference sequence). The CDR3 covers 14 residues. Between the trimmed V and J ends, which lost 6 bases and 4 bases, there was a span of 16 bases. CDR3 DNA sequence: TGCAGTGCAAAAGGTGTGGGATTAGGAAACACCATATATTTT. Encoded protein: CSAKGVGLGNTIYF.

This clonotype showed up just a few times. The chain is built from TRBV20-1 and TRBJ1-5; D unclear. The CDR3 spans 13 residues. Germline CDR1 is DFQATT and CDR2 is SNEGSKA (reference sequence). The V end was cut by 5 bases, the J end by 4 bases, with 12 bases between. The CDR3 spells CSAQTDTNQPQHF. CDR3 DNA sequence: TGCAGTGCTCAGACCGACACGAATCAGCCCCAGCATTTT.

V and J are TRBV29-1 and TRBJ2-3; 10 bases match TRBD2. CDR3 length: 16 amino acids. Germline lookup yields CDR1 SQVTM and CDR2 ANQGSEA. With V trimmed by 7 bases and J by 4 bases, 14 bases remained unmatched. The DNA of the CDR3 is TGCAGCGGGGGGGCTAGCGGGGGCCACCCCGCAGATACGCAGTATTTT. Translated, it gives CSGGASGGHPADTQYF.

The CDR3, as DNA: TGTGCCAGCAGCCCCCTAAGAGGCGAGGCCAAAAACATTCAGTACTTC. Translation: CASSPLRGEAKNIQYF. The chain uses TRBV4-2 and TRBJ2-4; D call uncertain. There are 16 residues in the CDR3. The V end was cut by 4 bases, the J end by 1 base, with 14 bases between. CDR1 is LGHNA and CDR2 is YNFKEQ in the germline V gene.

The chain uses TRBV11-2 and TRBJ2-7, with D possibly matching TRBD1 (6 bases). The CDR3 extends over 16 amino acids. Germline values: CDR1 SGHAT, CDR2 FQNNGV. V was shortened by 1 base and J by 0 bases, with 13 bases between the two germline ends. CDR3 protein: CASSLGQASSSYEQYF. CDR3 DNA sequence: TGTGCCAGCAGCTTAGGACAGGCCTCGAGCTCCTACGAGCAGTACTTC.

The rearrangement links TRBV2 to TRBJ1-4, with TRBD1 as a possible D gene (5 bases). Trimming left V 6 bases short and J 8 bases short, with 16 bases between. This CDR3 has 14 residues. Germline CDR1 reads SNHLY; CDR2 reads FYNNEI. The CDR3 bases are TGTGCCAGCAGACTCAGGGATGGTATCGAAAAACTGTTTTTT. It encodes CASRLRDGIEKLFF.

The chain recombines TRBV12-3 or TRBV12-4 with TRBJ2-3; 11 bases are shared with TRBD2. J was trimmed by 8 bases and V by 5 bases; bases with no gene match: 9. This CDR3 contains 15 residues. CDR3 nucleotide sequence: TGTGCCAGCAGTGGGGCTAGCGGGGGGTACGGTACGCAGTATTTT. Translating it yields CASSGASGGYGTQYF.

This chain uses TRBV20-1 with TRBJ2-7; tentative D call: TRBD1 (6 bases). This CDR3 has 14 amino acids. Trimming took off 3 bases at V and 3 bases at J, with 15 bases between the two ends. Germline assignment: CDR1 DFQATT and CDR2 SNEGSKA (reference sequence). CDR3 in amino acids: CSARDPGALYEQYF. CDR3 DNA sequence: TGCAGTGCTAGGGATCCAGGGGCTCTCTACGAGCAGTACTTC.

The chain recombines TRBV3-1 with TRBJ2-1; a weak D match, TRBD2 (6 bases). Germline V CDR1 and CDR2: LGHDT, YNNKEL (reference sequence). The CDR3 sequence is 13 residues long. The V gene lost 4 bases and the J gene lost 14 bases, with 18 bases spanning the gap. The CDR3 sequence: CASSRLSGASKFF. In nucleotides, the CDR3 is TGTGCCAGCAGCCGCCTTAGCGGAGCCTCCAAGTTCTTC.

Comments on this clonotype: Mismatch with germline at one junction end may stem from a read error. CDR3 protein: CASRPGSANQPQHF. CDR3 nucleotides: TGCGCCAGCAGACCCGGGAGTGCCAATCAGCCCCAGCATTTT. J is TRBJ1-5 and V is TRBV6-5, with D unclear. The germline gives CDR1 MNHEY, CDR2 SVGAGI. The CDR3 length is 14 residues.

Details on this clonotype: A much larger clone differs by one base, so this may be a read error. This chain connects TRBV6-2 or TRBV6-3 to TRBJ2-1; unclear D gene. This CDR3 spans 12 amino acids. V lost 2 bases, J lost 7 bases, and 6 bases lay in between. CDR1 is MNHEY, CDR2 SVGEGT, per germline. The CDR3 protein is CASSYVGNEQFF. Written as DNA, the CDR3 is TGTGCCAGCAGTTACGTGGGGAATGAGCAGTTCTTC.

The table lists this clonotype with a few counts. The rearrangement uses TRBV20-1 and TRBJ1-1; no clear D gene. Germline lookup yields CDR1 DFQATT and CDR2 SNEGSKA (reference sequence). Trimming took off 0 bases at V and 3 bases at J, with 11 bases between the two ends. The CDR3 is 14 amino acids. CDR3 amino acids: CSARDRRTYTEAFF. DNA for the CDR3: TGCAGTGCTAGAGATAGGAGGACCTACACTGAAGCTTTCTTT.

The chain joins TRBV24-1 to TRBJ2-3; perhaps TRBD2 as D (5 bases). The V end was cut by 3 bases, the J end by 4 bases, with 16 bases between. The germline CDR1 and CDR2 sequences are KGHDR and SFDVKD. The CDR3 runs to 16 residues. The chain's CDR3 is CATSDGESALSDTQYF. In DNA form, the CDR3 reads TGTGCCACCAGTGATGGGGAGAGTGCACTCTCAGATACGCAGTATTTT.

The V and J genes are TRBV29-1 and TRBJ2-5; D call uncertain. Germline CDR1 and CDR2: SQVTM and ANQGSEA. V lost 7 bases to trimming and J lost 11 bases, with 23 bases between them. The CDR3 totals 13 residues. The CDR3 DNA reads as TGCAGCGCCGTTCCGCGGACCTCCAATGAGCAGTACTTC. Translated: CSAVPRTSNEQYF.

This clonotype turned up a few times. The V and J genes are TRBV12-3 or TRBV12-4 and TRBJ2-5; a possible D gene is TRBD1 (5 bases). V was clipped by 1 base and J by 5 bases, with 11 bases between them. The CDR3 runs to 14 residues. CDR3 in DNA: TGTGCCAGCAGTTTAGGGGCAGGGTTGGAGACCCAGTACTTC. It encodes CASSLGAGLETQYF.

This chain joins TRBV20-1 and TRBJ2-7; 12 bases line up with TRBD2. This CDR3 comprises 16 residues. The trim removed 2 bases at V and 0 bases at J, leaving 5 bases unmatched. Germline V gene lookup returns CDR1 DFQATT and CDR2 SNEGSKA (reference sequence). The CDR3 DNA sequence: TGCAGTGCTAGAACTAGACTAGCGGGGGCCTCCTACGAGCAGTACTTC. This gives the protein CSARTRLAGASYEQYF.

V and J are TRBV27 and TRBJ1-1; weak D call: TRBD1 (5 bases). The ends were cut back, 2 bases at V and 1 base at J, with 14 bases in the middle. This CDR3 spans 16 amino acids. Per the germline V gene, CDR1 is MNHEY and CDR2 is SMNVEV (reference sequence). This chain's CDR3 is CASSLMAGTWNTEAFF. The CDR3 nucleotides are TGTGCCAGCAGTTTAATGGCAGGGACTTGGAACACTGAAGCTTTCTTT.

Many counts were recorded for this clonotype. The V and J genes are TRBV13 and TRBJ2-7, with a weak D call TRBD1 (6 bases). The length of the CDR3 is 12 residues. Looked up from germline, CDR1 is PRHDT and CDR2 is FYEKMQ (reference sequence). The V end was cut by 5 bases, the J end by 2 bases, with 7 bases between. Written as DNA, the CDR3 is TGTGCCAGCAGCACAGGGCCCTACGAGCAGTACTTC. Protein: CASSTGPYEQYF.

This clonotype was seen a handful of times. This sequence joins TRBV7-2 and TRBJ2-3; 7 bases are a match to TRBD2. The V gene end was trimmed by 5 bases and the J gene end by 1 base; junction bases not matched to a gene: 9. CDR1 is SGHTA, CDR2 FQGNSA, per germline. The CDR3 runs 16 residues. The CDR3 reads CASSLTSKFGTDTQYF. In nucleotides, the CDR3 is TGTGCCAGCAGCCTGACTAGCAAATTCGGCACAGATACGCAGTATTTT.

This clonotype has just a few counts. The chain carries TRBV10-3 and TRBJ2-7, with 11 bases that match TRBD2. This CDR3 is 13 amino acids long. After removal of 10 bases from V and 0 bases from J, the junction contained 2 bases not matched to a gene. The germline CDR1 and CDR2 sequences are ENHRY and SYGVKD. CDR3 amino acids: CATGLAASYEQYF. The CDR3 DNA reads TGTGCCACGGGACTAGCGGCCTCCTACGAGCAGTACTTC.

This rearrangement joins TRBV7-2 to TRBJ2-3, with D perhaps given as TRBD1 or TRBD2 (5 bases each). Trimming removed 9 bases from V and 0 bases from J, with 16 bases in between. Germline V gives CDR1 SGHTA, CDR2 FQGNSA. The CDR3 has 15 residues. The CDR3 here is CARSLTGASTDTQYF. The DNA of the CDR3 is TGTGCCAGAAGCCTGACCGGGGCTAGCACAGATACGCAGTATTTT. Drawing the rest from reference TRBV7-2 and TRBJ2-3, the complete variable domain is GAGVSQSPSNKVTEKGKDVELRCDPISGHTALYWYRQSLGQGLEFLIYFQGNSAPDKSGLPSDRFSAERTGGSVSTLTIQRTQQEDSAVYLCARSLTGASTDTQYFGPGTRLTVL.

This clonotype was observed a few times. The gene calls are TRBV3-1 and TRBJ2-7, with a weak D call TRBD1 (5 bases). Looked up from germline, CDR1 is LGHDT and CDR2 is YNNKEL (reference sequence). The CDR3 covers 16 residues. Trimming shortened V by 4 bases and J by 0 bases, and 16 bases separated the two germline ends. In DNA, the CDR3 is TGTGCCAGCAGCCCAACAAGGGGCGATAGCTCCTACGAGCAGTACTTC. It specifies CASSPTRGDSSYEQYF.

This sequence joins TRBV4-3 and TRBJ2-1; 7 nucleotides agree with TRBD2. There are 16 residues in the CDR3. CDR1 LGHNA and CDR2 YSLEER come from the germline V gene. With V trimmed by 4 bases and J by 8 bases, 14 bases remained unmatched. This CDR3 reads CASSPTSFVILDEQFF. The CDR3 coding sequence is TGCGCCAGCAGCCCGACTAGCTTCGTAATCTTGGATGAGCAGTTCTTC.